A single sample is the source of the 20 T cell receptor beta chains below, sequenced in a study of cytomegalovirus exposure and HLA in healthy donors. This PCR relied on a set of 60 Vbeta primers and 13 Jbeta primers. Some clones are missing from TCRdb's copy, which holds only in-frame ones; the method was immunoSEQ multiplex PCR. The table has roughly 120,000 clones, 76% seen once; the top ten hold roughly an eighth. The source material was PBMCs. These receptor sequences come from a man aged 25 to 40 in good health and CMV-seropositive.

The chain joins TRBV7-3 to TRBJ2-2; 8 bases are shared with TRBD2. Trimming cost V 2 bases and J 1 base; bases outside gene matches: 3. This CDR3 comprises 16 residues. CDR1 and CDR2 (germline): SGHTA, FQGTGA. CDR3 sequence reads: CASSLRGGQNTGELFF. The CDR3 coding sequence is TGTGCCAGCAGCTTACGGGGGGGGCAGAACACCGGGGAGCTGTTTTTT.

The J gene is TRBJ1-1, the V gene TRBV4-3; 7 bases are shared with TRBD1. The germline V gene encodes CDR1 LGHNA and CDR2 YSLEER. This CDR3 is 14 amino acids long. Trimming cost V 8 bases and J 7 bases; bases outside gene matches: 13. CDR3 protein: CASAPARGADEAFF. The CDR3 DNA follows: TGCGCCAGCGCCCCCGCCAGGGGGGCCGATGAAGCTTTCTTT.

The count of this clone is one. The genes are TRBV29-1 and TRBJ1-3; D remains unclear. The CDR3 sequence is 12 residues long. Germline lookup yields CDR1 SQVTM and CDR2 ANQGSEA. Trimming shortened V by 3 bases and J by 6 bases, and 9 bases separated the two germline ends. The CDR3 nucleotides read TGCAGCGTTGAGGGCCAAGAAAACACCATATATTTT. Amino acids: CSVEGQENTIYF.

The chain couples TRBV7-2 to TRBJ2-7, with D unclear. Germline CDR1 reads SGHTA; CDR2 reads FQGNSA. This CDR3 spans 14 amino acids. V gave up 0 bases and J gave up 2 bases, with 8 bases separating them. The CDR3 reads CASSLATDPYEQYF. DNA of the CDR3: TGTGCCAGCAGCTTAGCCACTGATCCCTACGAGCAGTACTTC.

The chain is built from TRBV7-9 and TRBJ1-5, with D hard to call. Germline assignment: CDR1 SEHNR and CDR2 FQNEAQ (reference sequence). CDR3 size: 14 residues. Trimming pared 1 base from V and 5 bases from J, leaving 9 bases between. CDR3 in amino acids: CASSLGPEYQPQHF. The CDR3 DNA follows: TGTGCCAGCAGCTTAGGGCCGGAGTATCAGCCCCAGCATTTT.

V and J are TRBV19 and TRBJ2-2; 7 bases line up with TRBD2. The CDR3 totals 18 residues. The germline V gene has CDR1 LNHDA and CDR2 SQIVND (reference sequence). V shed 0 bases, J shed 4 bases, and the junction held 11 bases outside the gene matches. Here the CDR3 DNA reads TGTGCCAGTAGTATAGAGGGTCTCGCGGGGGTGATCACCGGGGAGCTGTTTTTT. It encodes CASSIEGLAGVITGELFF.

This chain uses TRBV6-5 with TRBJ1-2, with TRBD1 matching 7 bases. V trimming: 3 bases; J trimming: 5 bases; junction bases outside the gene matches: 6. This CDR3 region has 14 residues. Germline CDR1 and CDR2: MNHEY and SVGAGI. The CDR3 loop reads CASSYVAGGYGYTF. CDR3 nucleotide sequence: TGTGCCAGCAGTTATGTGGCAGGGGGTTATGGCTACACCTTC.

The rearrangement links TRBV9 to TRBJ2-1, with 12 positions matching TRBD2. This CDR3 is built from 16 residues. V lost 0 bases and J lost 7; bases outside the gene matches: 5. The germline V gene encodes CDR1 SGDLS and CDR2 YYNGEE. CDR3 loop: CASSVGTSGVPNEQFF. The CDR3 region has the DNA TGTGCCAGCAGCGTAGGGACTAGCGGGGTACCTAATGAGCAGTTCTTC.

In nucleotides, the CDR3 is TGTGCCAGCAGTTCCCAGGGGCGCAGGGAGTACTTC. Translation: CASSSQGRREYF. The rearrangement links TRBV28 to TRBJ2-7; maybe TRBD1 (6 bases). The CDR3 covers 12 residues. The germline CDR1 and CDR2 sequences are MDHEN and SYDVKM. Trimming left V 4 bases short and J 11 bases short, with 15 bases between. Variable domain in full (rest from reference TRBV28 and TRBJ2-7): DVKVTQSSRYLVKRTGEKVFLECVQDMDHENMFWYRQDPGLGLRLIYFSYDVKMKEKGDIPEGYSVSREKKERFSLILESASTNQTSMYLCASSSQGRREYFGPGTRLTVT.

The chain carries TRBV28 and TRBJ2-7; D possibly corresponds to TRBD1 (6 bases). CDR3 length equals 14 residues. Germline V gene data show CDR1 as MDHEN and CDR2 as SYDVKM. Trimming cost V 6 bases and J 4 bases, with 16 bases left between them. DNA for the CDR3: TGTGCCAGCAGCACCGCCCCGGGACATTACGAGCAGTACTTC. This encodes CASSTAPGHYEQYF.

Only a few counts were recorded for this clone. J is TRBJ1-5 and V is TRBV9, with D possibly matching TRBD1 (5 bases). Germline CDR1 is SGDLS and CDR2 is YYNGEE. The V and J ends lost 4 bases and 6 bases respectively, with 11 bases between them. This CDR3 contains 13 residues. CDR3 amino acids: CASSLDGGQPQHF. The CDR3 DNA sequence: TGTGCCAGCAGCCTCGACGGGGGTCAGCCCCAGCATTTT.

This clone has more than one count but fewer than ten. The rearrangement joins TRBV11-2 to TRBJ2-1, with TRBD1 matching 7 bases. Trimming at V came to 2 bases and at J to 13 bases, leaving 5 bases not matched to a gene. There are 12 residues in the CDR3. Germline CDR1 and CDR2: SGHAT and FQNNGV. Written as DNA, the CDR3 is TGTGCCAGCAGCTTACTCCGGGACAGTCAGTTCTTC. As protein: CASSLLRDSQFF.

The chain employs TRBV18 and TRBJ1-6, with no clear D. Looked up from germline, CDR1 is KGHSH and CDR2 is LQKENI. The CDR3 sequence is 14 residues long. Trimming pared 7 bases from V and 4 bases from J, leaving 11 bases between. CDR3 sequence: CASFLGVYNSPLHF. The CDR3 DNA follows: TGTGCCAGCTTTCTGGGCGTTTATAATTCACCCCTCCACTTT.

J is TRBJ1-1 and V is TRBV4-3; D gene unclear. The CDR3 covers 15 residues. Looked up from germline, CDR1 is LGHNA and CDR2 is YSLEER. V shed 1 base and J shed 1 base, with 10 bases lying between them. CDR3 coding DNA: TGCGCCAGCAGCCAAGTCCTGAGGGAGAACACTGAAGCTTTCTTT. It yields the protein CASSQVLRENTEAFF.

This chain connects TRBV6-6 to TRBJ1-3, with D uncertain. The CDR3 spans 14 residues. The germline V gene encodes CDR1 MNHNY and CDR2 SVGAGI (reference sequence). V was clipped by 0 bases and J by 4 bases, with 7 bases between them. The CDR3 protein is CASSYSMAGNTIYF. The DNA for the CDR3 is TGTGCCAGCAGTTACTCGATGGCAGGAAACACCATATATTTT.

This clone was seen more than once but under ten times. The gene calls are TRBV5-1 and TRBJ1-1, with D possibly being TRBD1 (5 bases). V was clipped by 6 bases and J by 5 bases, with 17 bases between them. The CDR3 loop spans 14 amino acids. CDR1 and CDR2 (germline): SGHRS, YFSETQ. Here the CDR3 DNA reads TGCGCCAGCAACGGCGGAGGGGAGAGGACTGAAGCTTTCTTT. Its protein is CASNGGGERTEAFF.

The chain joins TRBV30 to TRBJ1-1, with D uncertain. This CDR3 contains 11 residues. Germline CDR1 GTSNPN, CDR2 SVGIG (reference sequence). Trimming cost V 4 bases and J 11 bases, with 14 bases left between them. CDR3 sequence (DNA): TGTGCCTGGATTACTGGGCGGGAGGCTTTCTTT. This encodes CAWITGREAFF.

This sequence joins TRBV7-9 and TRBJ1-2; 7 bases line up with TRBD1. With V trimmed by 5 bases and J by 0 bases, 6 bases remained unmatched. Germline V lookup: CDR1 SEHNR, CDR2 FQNEAQ (reference sequence). The length of the CDR3 is 15 residues. The chain's CDR3 is CASSGPGGPNYGYTF. The CDR3, as DNA: TGTGCCAGCAGCGGCCCAGGGGGACCTAACTATGGCTACACCTTC.

The chain has TRBV4-2 and TRBJ1-5; perhaps TRBD1 as D (6 bases). The germline V gene has CDR1 LGHNA and CDR2 YNFKEQ. V lost 3 bases and J 3 bases, leaving 12 bases between the germline ends. This CDR3 contains 15 residues. CDR3 bases: TGTGCCAGCAGCCAGGCCAGGGGATACAATCAGCCCCAGCATTTT. This gives the protein CASSQARGYNQPQHF.

The chain recombines TRBV5-6 with TRBJ2-1, with TRBD1 matching 8 bases. The V and J ends lost 0 bases and 0 bases, in that order; junction bases with no gene match: 8. Germline values: CDR1 SGHDT, CDR2 YYEEEE. The CDR3 spans 18 residues. The chain's CDR3 is CASSLVVTGVGSYNEQFF. In DNA form, the CDR3 reads TGTGCCAGCAGCTTGGTTGTGACAGGGGTGGGCTCCTACAATGAGCAGTTCTTC.